These 17 T cell receptor beta chains were sequenced from one sample in a study of T-cell reconstitution after alpha-beta-depleted transplantation in children. Molecular barcoding with unique molecular identifiers was used for the TCRbeta library. TCRdb re-analysed the PCR reads in MiXCR, keeping a single row per CDR3 protein. The data hold fewer than 700,000 distinct CDR3 sequences, with 13% observed a single time. The sequences come from PBMCs, mostly from graft donor cells, collected 360 days after TCRalphabeta/CD19-depleted stem cell transplant. Every receptor here comes from a male patient younger than 18 who had a stem cell transplant for acute myeloid leukemia, so the T cells may come from the graft donor.

This clonotype appeared many times. The genes are TRBV20-1 and TRBJ2-3, with D tentatively TRBD2 (5 bases). The CDR3 has 14 amino acids. The V and J ends lost 5 bases and 0 bases respectively, with 12 bases between them. From germline, CDR1 is DFQATT and CDR2 SNEGSKA (reference sequence). The chain's CDR3 is CSAGREPSTDTQYF. In DNA form, the CDR3 reads TGCAGTGCTGGTAGGGAGCCTAGCACAGATACGCAGTATTTT.

This clonotype came up many times. The chain has TRBV7-3 and TRBJ2-4; tentative D call: TRBD1 (5 bases). Germline CDR1 is SGHTA and CDR2 is FQGTGA. The V end lost 4 bases, the J end lost 10 bases, and 14 bases lay between the germline ends. This CDR3 region has 13 residues. The DNA for the CDR3 is TGTGCCAGCAGCTCCACAACCAGGGCTATTCAGTACTTC. It is translated as CASSSTTRAIQYF.

The sample holds a few counts of this clonotype. This chain connects TRBV28 to TRBJ2-5; 7 bases are shared with TRBD1. V was clipped by 5 bases and J by 1 base; unmatched bases: 4. Germline loops: CDR1 MDHEN, CDR2 SYDVKM. The length of the CDR3 is 14 residues. The CDR3 protein is CASSADRRQETQYF. The DNA of the CDR3 is TGTGCCAGCAGTGCGGACAGGCGCCAAGAGACCCAGTACTTC.

This clonotype turned up a few times. The V and J genes are TRBV29-1 and TRBJ2-2; 8 bases are a match to TRBD1. The CDR3 covers 13 residues. The trim removed 5 bases at V and 6 bases at J, leaving 5 bases unmatched. Per the germline V gene, CDR1 is SQVTM and CDR2 is ANQGSEA. The CDR3 reads CSVRTGQAGELFF. CDR3 DNA: TGCAGCGTTAGGACAGGGCAGGCCGGGGAGCTGTTTTTT.

The CDR3 DNA is TGTGCCAGCTCACCACCGGGACAGGGGGTCGAGCAGTACTTC. It is translated as CASSPPGQGVEQYF. The genes are TRBV18 and TRBJ2-7; 11 nucleotides align to TRBD1. CDR3 size: 14 residues. In germline, CDR1 is KGHSH, CDR2 LQKENI. With 0 bases clipped from V and 6 bases from J, the junction kept 1 base outside the gene matches.

This clonotype was picked up a small number of times. The rearrangement joins TRBV9 to TRBJ2-3; TRBD2 agrees at 9 bases. CDR1 and CDR2 (germline): SGDLS, YYNGEE. The CDR3 extends over 14 amino acids. J lost 2 bases, V lost 6 bases, and 4 bases had no gene match. This CDR3 is CASTTSGYTDTQYF. The CDR3 nucleotides are TGTGCCAGCACTACTAGCGGGTACACAGATACGCAGTATTTT.

This clonotype was counted a few times. The chain recombines TRBV7-8 with TRBJ2-7; D is perhaps TRBD1 or TRBD2 (7 bases each). From germline, CDR1 is SGHVS and CDR2 FQNEAQ. V gave up 4 bases and J gave up 3 bases, with 22 bases separating them. The CDR3 length is 17 residues. CDR3: CASSSRDRSGLLYEQYF. The CDR3 region has the DNA TGTGCCAGCAGCTCCCGGGACAGATCGGGACTACTCTACGAGCAGTACTTC. Full variable domain (remainder filled in from reference TRBV7-8 and TRBJ2-7): GAGVSQSPRYKVAKRGQDVALRCDPISGHVSLFWYQQALGQGPEFLTYFQNEAQLDKSGLPSDRFFAERPEGSVSTLKIQRTQQEDSAVYLCASSSRDRSGLLYEQYFGPGTRLTVT.

About this clonotype itself: Possible read error: a much larger clone is one base away. The chain combines TRBV27 with TRBJ2-1; the match to TRBD2 covers 9 bases. The CDR3 sequence is 17 residues long. Germline V CDR1 and CDR2: MNHEY, SMNVEV (reference sequence). CDR3 sequence reads: CASSLSRASGMYNEQLF. DNA of the CDR3: TGTGCCAGCAGTTTATCGAGGGCTAGCGGGATGTACAATGAGCAGTTATTC.

This clonotype was counted many times. The chain couples TRBV6-2 or TRBV6-3 to TRBJ2-1; tentative D call: TRBD2 (6 bases). The CDR3 totals 15 residues. The germline V and J ends were trimmed by 5 bases and 1 base, with 12 bases remaining between them. CDR1 and CDR2 from the germline V gene are MNHEY and SVGEGT. The CDR3, as DNA: TGTGCCAGCAGTCCACTGGGGGGATCCTACAATGAGCAGTTCTTC. It codes for CASSPLGGSYNEQFF.

This clonotype was detected once. This chain uses TRBV7-6 with TRBJ2-3; 14 bases are shared with TRBD2. From germline, CDR1 is SGHVS and CDR2 FNYEAQ. V shed 4 bases, J shed 1 base, and the junction held 7 bases outside the gene matches. This CDR3 contains 18 residues. CDR3 loop: CASSSETSGRAGTDTQYF. In nucleotides, the CDR3 is TGTGCCAGCAGCTCCGAGACTAGCGGGAGGGCTGGCACAGATACGCAGTATTTT. Together with reference TRBV7-6 and TRBJ2-3, the CDR3 gives the full variable domain: GAGVSQSPRYKVTKRGQDVALRCDPISGHVSLYWYRQALGQGPEFLTYFNYEAQQDKSGLPNDRFSAERPEGSISTLTIQRTEQRDSAMYRCASSSETSGRAGTDTQYFGPGTRLTVL.

The chain joins TRBV20-1 to TRBJ1-5; D is undetermined. Germline V lookup: CDR1 DFQATT, CDR2 SNEGSKA (reference sequence). The CDR3 is 13 amino acids. Trimming removed 6 bases at V and 0 bases at J, with 9 bases between. The CDR3, as DNA: TGCAGTGCCCAGGATGATAGCAATCAGCCCCAGCATTTT. Translating it yields CSAQDDSNQPQHF.

This clonotype occurred many times. This chain uses TRBV29-1 with TRBJ1-5; unclear D gene. The CDR3 runs to 12 residues. V shed 6 bases and J shed 0 bases, with 6 bases lying between them. Germline V gene lookup returns CDR1 SQVTM and CDR2 ANQGSEA. For the CDR3, the DNA is TGCAGCGTCGGCTATAGCAATCAGCCCCAGCATTTT. Translated: CSVGYSNQPQHF.

This clonotype has ten or more counts. V is TRBV6-5 and J is TRBJ2-1; 14 positions agree with TRBD2. Trimming took 7 bases from V and 6 from J; bases not matched to a gene: 8. Germline values: CDR1 MNHEY, CDR2 SVGAGI. This CDR3 spans 16 amino acids. This CDR3 is CASNPGTSGRPNEQFF. DNA for the CDR3: TGTGCCAGCAATCCCGGGACTAGCGGGAGACCCAATGAGCAGTTCTTC.

This clonotype has just a few counts. The chain carries TRBV7-9 and TRBJ2-1; TRBD2 aligns across 13 bases. Trimming cost V 4 bases and J 7 bases; bases outside gene matches: 10. The germline CDR1 and CDR2 sequences are SEHNR and FQNEAQ (reference sequence). The CDR3 sequence is 17 residues long. For the CDR3, the DNA is TGTGCCAGCAGCTCTGGACTAGCGGGAGCCCCGGGGAATGAGCAGTTCTTC. Translated: CASSSGLAGAPGNEQFF.

This clonotype was counted between two and nine times. This chain connects TRBV7-3 to TRBJ2-1, with a possible D match to TRBD2 (5 bases). Trimming pared 3 bases from V and 7 bases from J, leaving 16 bases between. The CDR3 spans 15 residues. CDR1 SGHTA and CDR2 FQGTGA come from the germline V gene. CDR3 nucleotides: TGTGCCAGCAGCTTGGCGCTAGCACCGGGGAATGAGCAGTTCTTC. Its protein product is CASSLALAPGNEQFF. Full variable domain (missing parts from reference TRBV7-3 and TRBJ2-1): GAGVSQTPSNKVTEKGKYVELRCDPISGHTALYWYRQSLGQGPEFLIYFQGTGAADDSGLPNDRFFAVRPEGSVSTLKIQRTERGDSAVYLCASSLALAPGNEQFFGPGTRLTVL.

The genes are TRBV14 and TRBJ1-4; no clear D gene. Germline V CDR1 and CDR2: SGHDN, FVKESK. The CDR3 consists of 12 residues. Trimming took off 4 bases at V and 8 bases at J, with 8 bases between the two ends. The CDR3 protein is CASSRLGEKLFF. The CDR3 DNA reads as TGTGCCAGCAGCCGCCTTGGGGAAAAACTGTTTTTT. Based on the CDR3 plus reference TRBV14 and TRBJ1-4, the full variable domain is EAGVTQFPSHSVIEKGQTVTLRCDPISGHDNLYWYRRVMGKEIKFLLHFVKESKQDESGMPNNRFLAERTGGTYSTLKVQPAELEDSGVYFCASSRLGEKLFFGSGTQLSVL.

This chain uses TRBV13 with TRBJ2-7; 8 nucleotides align to TRBD1. After removal of 5 bases from V and 3 bases from J, the junction contained 9 bases not matched to a gene. Germline loops: CDR1 PRHDT, CDR2 FYEKMQ (reference sequence). The CDR3 consists of 15 residues. CDR3 protein: CASSQSGGVLYEQYF. DNA for the CDR3: TGTGCCAGCAGCCAATCAGGGGGCGTCCTCTACGAGCAGTACTTC.